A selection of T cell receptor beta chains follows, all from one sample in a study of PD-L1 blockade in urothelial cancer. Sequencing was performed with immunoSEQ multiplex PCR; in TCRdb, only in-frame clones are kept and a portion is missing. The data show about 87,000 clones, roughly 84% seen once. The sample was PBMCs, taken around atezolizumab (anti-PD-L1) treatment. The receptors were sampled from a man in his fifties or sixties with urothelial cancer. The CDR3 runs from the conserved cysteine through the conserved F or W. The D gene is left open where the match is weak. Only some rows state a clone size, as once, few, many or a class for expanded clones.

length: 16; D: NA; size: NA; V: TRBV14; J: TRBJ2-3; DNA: TGTGCCAGCAGCCGAGATGACAGACCTAGCACAGATACGCAGTATTTT; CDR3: CASSRDDRPSTDTQYF
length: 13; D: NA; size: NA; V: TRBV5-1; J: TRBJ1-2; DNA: TGCGCCAGCAGCTTTCAGGCGAATGACGGCTACACCTTC; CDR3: CASSFQANDGYTF
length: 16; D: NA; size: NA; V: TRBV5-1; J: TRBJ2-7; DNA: TGCGCCAGCAGCTTGATGGGGCAGGGGAACACCTACGAGCAGTACTTC; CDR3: CASSLMGQGNTYEQYF
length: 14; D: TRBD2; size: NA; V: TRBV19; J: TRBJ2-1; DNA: TGTGCCAGTAGGCCGGGACTAGGGAACAATGAGCAGTTCTTC; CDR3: CASRPGLGNNEQFF
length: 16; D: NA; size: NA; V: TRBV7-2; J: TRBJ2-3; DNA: TGTGCCAGCAGCTTAGTAGTGATTTCCGACACAGATACGCAGTATTTT; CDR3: CASSLVVISDTDTQYF
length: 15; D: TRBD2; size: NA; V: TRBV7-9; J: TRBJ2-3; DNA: TGTGCCAGCAGCTTCGGGGGGACTACTACAGATACGCAGTATTTT; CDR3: CASSFGGTTTDTQYF
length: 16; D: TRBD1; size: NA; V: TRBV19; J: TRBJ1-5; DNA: TGTGCCAGTAAAGGGACAGGGTCGTATAGCAATCAGCCCCAGCATTTT; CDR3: CASKGTGSYSNQPQHF
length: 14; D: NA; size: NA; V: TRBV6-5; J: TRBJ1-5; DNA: TGTGCCAGCAGTTCCACCAACATAAATCAGCCCCAGCATTTT; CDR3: CASSSTNINQPQHF
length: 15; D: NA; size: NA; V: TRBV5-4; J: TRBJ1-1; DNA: TGTGCCAGCAGCTTGACCAAGATGGGGGGCACTGAAGCTTTCTTT; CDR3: CASSLTKMGGTEAFF
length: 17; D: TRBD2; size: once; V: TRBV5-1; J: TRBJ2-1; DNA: TGCGCCAGCAGCTTGTACCCTCCTAGCGGGAGGGACAATGAGCAGTTCTTC; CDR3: CASSLYPPSGRDNEQFF
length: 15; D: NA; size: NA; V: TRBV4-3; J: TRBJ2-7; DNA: TGCGCCAGCAGCCAAGCCACCGGGGGAACCTACGAGCAGTACTTC; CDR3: CASSQATGGTYEQYF
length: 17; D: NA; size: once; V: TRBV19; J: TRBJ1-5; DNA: TGTGCCAGTAGTCCATCCATGGAGGACAGACCCAATCAGCCCCAGCATTTT; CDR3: CASSPSMEDRPNQPQHF
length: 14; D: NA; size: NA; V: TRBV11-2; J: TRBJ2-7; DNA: TGTGCCAGCAGCCCCCGGGATCTCTCCTACGAGCAGTACTTC; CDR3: CASSPRDLSYEQYF
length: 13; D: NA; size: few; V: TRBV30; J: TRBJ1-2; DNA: TGTGCCTGGACGATCGGGGTTGGCTATGGCTACACCTTC; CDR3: CAWTIGVGYGYTF
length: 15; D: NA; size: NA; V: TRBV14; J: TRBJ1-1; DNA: TGTGCCAGCAGCCAAGCTCGAGGGCCGAACACTGAAGCTTTCTTT; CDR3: CASSQARGPNTEAFF
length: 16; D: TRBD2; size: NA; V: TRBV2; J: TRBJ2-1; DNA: TGTGCCAGCAGCGCACTCCCGGGACTAGCGACGGACGAGCAGTTCTTC; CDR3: CASSALPGLATDEQFF
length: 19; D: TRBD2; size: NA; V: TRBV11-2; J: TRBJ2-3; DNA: TGTGCCAGCAGCTTAGACCGCGTTAGGGTGAGCGGGGGCACAGATACGCAGTATTTT; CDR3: CASSLDRVRVSGGTDTQYF
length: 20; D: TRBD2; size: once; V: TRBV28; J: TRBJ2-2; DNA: TGTGCCAGCAGTTTATTAGGACTAGCGGGAGTAGGGAGAAACACCGGGGAGCTGTTTTTT; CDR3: CASSLLGLAGVGRNTGELFF
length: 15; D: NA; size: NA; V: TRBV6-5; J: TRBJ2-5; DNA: TGTGCCAGCAACAAGATCCCGGGACAAACGTCGACCCAGTACTTC; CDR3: CASNKIPGQTSTQYF
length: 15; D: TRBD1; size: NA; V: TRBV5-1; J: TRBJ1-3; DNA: TGCGCCAGCAAATTCGGGACAGGGGTTGGAAACACCATATATTTT; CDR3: CASKFGTGVGNTIYF
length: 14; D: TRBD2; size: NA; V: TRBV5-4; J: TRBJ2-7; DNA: TGTGCCAGCAGCTTGTCTGGGACTAGGAACGAGCAGTACTTC; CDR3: CASSLSGTRNEQYF
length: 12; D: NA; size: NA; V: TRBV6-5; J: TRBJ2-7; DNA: TGTGCCAGCTTTAGCCCCTCCTACGAGCAGTACTTC; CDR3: CASFSPSYEQYF
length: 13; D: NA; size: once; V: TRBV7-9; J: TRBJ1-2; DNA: TGTGCCAGCAGCTTAGCGAGTCGAGTCGGCTACACCTTC; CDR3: CASSLASRVGYTF
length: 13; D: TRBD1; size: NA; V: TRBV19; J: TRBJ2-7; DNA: TGTGCCAGTAGTAGACAGGGCACCTACGAGCAGTACTTC; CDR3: CASSRQGTYEQYF
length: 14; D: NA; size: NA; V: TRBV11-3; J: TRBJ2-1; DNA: TGTGCCAGCAGCTACGGACAGACCTACAATGAGCAGTTCTTC; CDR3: CASSYGQTYNEQFF
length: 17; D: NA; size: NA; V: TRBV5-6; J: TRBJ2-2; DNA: TGTGCCAGCAGGGTTCGAAGGGCAGGGTTGAAGGGCGGGGAGCTGTTTTTT; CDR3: CASRVRRAGLKGGELFF
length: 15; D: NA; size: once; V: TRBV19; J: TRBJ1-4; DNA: TGTGCCAGTAAAGCCCCGGGAGGGGTTGGTGAAAAACTGTTTTTT; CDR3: CASKAPGGVGEKLFF
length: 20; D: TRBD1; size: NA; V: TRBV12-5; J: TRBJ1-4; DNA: TGTGCTAGTGGATTCGTCCGGACAGGGGGGATTTTGGCAACTAATGAAAAACTGTTTTTT; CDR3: CASGFVRTGGILATNEKLFF
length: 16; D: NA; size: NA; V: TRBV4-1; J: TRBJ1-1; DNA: TGCACCAGCAGCCAAGTTGGGAACAGGGTGAACACTGAAGCTTTCTTT; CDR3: CTSSQVGNRVNTEAFF
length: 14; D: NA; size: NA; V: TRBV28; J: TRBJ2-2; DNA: TGTGCCACCAAAATCCGCACAGGGTCCGGGGAGCTGTTTTTT; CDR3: CATKIRTGSGELFF
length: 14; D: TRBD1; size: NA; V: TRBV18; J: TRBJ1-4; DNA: TGTGCCAGTCTTTCGGGACAGGGCAGTGAAAAACTGTTTTTT; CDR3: CASLSGQGSEKLFF
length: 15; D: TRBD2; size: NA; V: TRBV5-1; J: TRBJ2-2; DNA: TGCGCCAGCAGCACTAGCGGGGGACTCACCGGGGAGCTGTTTTTT; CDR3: CASSTSGGLTGELFF
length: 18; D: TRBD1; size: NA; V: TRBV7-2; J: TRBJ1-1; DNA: TGTGCCAGCAGCTTAAGTCCCGGGACAGGGGTCGGGGGCACTGAAGCTTTCTTT; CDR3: CASSLSPGTGVGGTEAFF
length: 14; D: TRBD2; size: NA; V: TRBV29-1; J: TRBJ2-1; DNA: TGCAGCGTTGTATCTAGCGGGGCACAAAGGGGGCAGTTCTTC; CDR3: CSVVSSGAQRGQFF
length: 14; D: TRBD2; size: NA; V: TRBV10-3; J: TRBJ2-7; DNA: TGTGCCATCAGCACTAGCGGGGGCTCCTACGAGCAGTACTTC; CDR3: CAISTSGGSYEQYF
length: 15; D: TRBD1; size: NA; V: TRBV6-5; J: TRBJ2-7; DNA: TGTGCCAGCAGTCTCCTCCGGGACAGGGTGCAGGAGCAGTACTTC; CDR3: CASSLLRDRVQEQYF
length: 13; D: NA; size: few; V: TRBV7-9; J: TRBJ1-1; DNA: TGTGCCAGCAGCTCCACTGTCCGGGCTGAAGCTTTCTTT; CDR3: CASSSTVRAEAFF
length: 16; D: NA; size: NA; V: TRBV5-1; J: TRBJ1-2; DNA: TGCGCCAGCAGCTTAGGGGAGGCCGGGGGTAACTATGGCTACACCTTC; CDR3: CASSLGEAGGNYGYTF
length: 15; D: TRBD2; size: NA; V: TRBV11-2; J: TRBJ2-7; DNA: TGTGCCAGCAGCTTAGACGCGGGAGGCCCCTCCGAGCAGTACTTC; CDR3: CASSLDAGGPSEQYF
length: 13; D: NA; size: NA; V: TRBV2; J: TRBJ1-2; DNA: TGTGCCAGCGGAGGGCAGCCGGGCTATGGCTACACCTTC; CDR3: CASGGQPGYGYTF
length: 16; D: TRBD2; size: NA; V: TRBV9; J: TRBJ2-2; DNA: TGTGCCAGCAGCGTATTGGGCGGGGGGGCCGGCGGGGAGCTGTTTTTT; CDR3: CASSVLGGGAGGELFF
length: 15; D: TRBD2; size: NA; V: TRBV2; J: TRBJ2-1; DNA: TGTGCCAGCAGTGAAACTAGCGGGGGGCCGGGTACGCAGTTCTTC; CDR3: CASSETSGGPGTQFF
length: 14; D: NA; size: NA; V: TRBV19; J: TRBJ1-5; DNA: TGTGCCTCTCAGGGGAGTATTAGGACTTTGCCCCAGCATTTT; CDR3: CASQGSIRTLPQHF
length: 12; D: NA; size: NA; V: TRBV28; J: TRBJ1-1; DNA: TGTGCCAGCAGTTTACTACAGGCTGGGGCTTTCTTT; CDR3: CASSLLQAGAFF
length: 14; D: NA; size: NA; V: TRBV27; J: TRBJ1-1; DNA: TGTGCCAGCAGACCGGGACTAATGAACACTGAAGCTTTCTTT; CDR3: CASRPGLMNTEAFF
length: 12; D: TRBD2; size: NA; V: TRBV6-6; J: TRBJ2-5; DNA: TGTGCCAGCGGGACTATCCAAGAGACCCAGTACTTC; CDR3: CASGTIQETQYF
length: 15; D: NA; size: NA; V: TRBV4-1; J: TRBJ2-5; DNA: TGCGCCAGCAGCCAAATGGGCCACGGCGAAGAGACCCAGTACTTC; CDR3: CASSQMGHGEETQYF
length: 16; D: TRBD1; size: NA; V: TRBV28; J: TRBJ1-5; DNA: TGTGCCAGCAGTACAGGGGGCGCATTTAGCAATCAGCCCCAGCATTTT; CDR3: CASSTGGAFSNQPQHF
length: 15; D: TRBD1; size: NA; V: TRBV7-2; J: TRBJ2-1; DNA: TGTGCCAGCAGCTTAACAGGGGGAAGGGACAATGAGCAGTTCTTC; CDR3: CASSLTGGRDNEQFF
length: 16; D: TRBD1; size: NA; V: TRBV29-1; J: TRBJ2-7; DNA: TGCAGCGTTGAAGGCCAAGGGGGACAGAGTACGAAGGAGCAGTACTTC; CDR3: CSVEGQGGQSTKEQYF
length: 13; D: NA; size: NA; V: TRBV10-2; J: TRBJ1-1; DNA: TGCGCCACCCTGGGACAAATGAACACTGAAGCTTTCTTT; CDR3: CATLGQMNTEAFF
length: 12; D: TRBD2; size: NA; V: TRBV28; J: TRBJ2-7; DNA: TGTGCCAGCAGTGGGGGGGACCGAACGCAGTACTTC; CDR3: CASSGGDRTQYF
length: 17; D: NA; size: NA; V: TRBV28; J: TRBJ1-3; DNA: TGTGCCAGCAGTTTTAAGGCAGGCGAACCCTCTGGAAACACCATATATTTT; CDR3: CASSFKAGEPSGNTIYF
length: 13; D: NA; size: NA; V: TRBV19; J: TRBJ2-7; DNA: TGTGCCAGTAGAGCGGACTCCCTGGGGGAGCAGTACTTC; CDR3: CASRADSLGEQYF
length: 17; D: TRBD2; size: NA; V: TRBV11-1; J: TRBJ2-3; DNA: TGTGCCAGCAGCCATAGCGGGGGGGCCGTTTGGGCAGATACGCAGTATTTT; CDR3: CASSHSGGAVWADTQYF
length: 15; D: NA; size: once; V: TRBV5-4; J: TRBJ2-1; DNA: TGTGCCAGCAGATTTGGGCAGGGCCCCTACAATGAGCAGTTCTTC; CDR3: CASRFGQGPYNEQFF
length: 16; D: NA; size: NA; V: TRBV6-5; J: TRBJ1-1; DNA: TGTGCCAGCAGTTACATACCCCGGGGGGTGAACACTGAAGCTTTCTTT; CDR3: CASSYIPRGVNTEAFF
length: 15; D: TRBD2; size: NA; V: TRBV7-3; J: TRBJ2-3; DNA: TGTGCCAGCGGACCGACTAGCGCGGCTGGAGATACGCAGTATTTT; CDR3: CASGPTSAAGDTQYF
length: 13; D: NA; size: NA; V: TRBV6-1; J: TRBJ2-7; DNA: TGTGCCAGCAGTGAAGCCTGGGCTTACGAGCAGTACTTC; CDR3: CASSEAWAYEQYF
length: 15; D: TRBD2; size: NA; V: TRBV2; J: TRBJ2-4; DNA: TGTGCCAGCACCCCCAGCGGGGGGGCCAAAAACATTCAGTACTTC; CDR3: CASTPSGGAKNIQYF